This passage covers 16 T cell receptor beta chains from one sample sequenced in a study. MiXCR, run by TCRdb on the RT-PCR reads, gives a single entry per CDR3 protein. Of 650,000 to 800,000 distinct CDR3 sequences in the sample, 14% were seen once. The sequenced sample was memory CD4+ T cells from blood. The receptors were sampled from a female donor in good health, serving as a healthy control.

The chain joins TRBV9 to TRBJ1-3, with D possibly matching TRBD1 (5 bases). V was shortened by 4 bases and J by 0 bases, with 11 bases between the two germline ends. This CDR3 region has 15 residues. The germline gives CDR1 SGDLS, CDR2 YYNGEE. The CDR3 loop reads CASSPGSFSGNTIYF. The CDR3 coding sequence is TGTGCCAGCAGCCCAGGGAGTTTCTCTGGAAACACCATATATTTT.

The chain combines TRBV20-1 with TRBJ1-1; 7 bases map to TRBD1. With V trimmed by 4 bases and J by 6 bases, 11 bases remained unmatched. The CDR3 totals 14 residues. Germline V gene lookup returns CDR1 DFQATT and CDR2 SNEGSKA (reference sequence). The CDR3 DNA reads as TGCAGTGCTACCAGACAGGGACTGGGGGCTGAAGCTTTCTTT. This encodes CSATRQGLGAEAFF.

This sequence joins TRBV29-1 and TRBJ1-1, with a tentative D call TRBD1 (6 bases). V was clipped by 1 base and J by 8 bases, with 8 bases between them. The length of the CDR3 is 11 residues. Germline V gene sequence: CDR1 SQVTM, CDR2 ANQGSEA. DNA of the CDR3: TGCAGCGTTGAAGGACAGGTCGAAGCTTTCTTT. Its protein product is CSVEGQVEAFF.

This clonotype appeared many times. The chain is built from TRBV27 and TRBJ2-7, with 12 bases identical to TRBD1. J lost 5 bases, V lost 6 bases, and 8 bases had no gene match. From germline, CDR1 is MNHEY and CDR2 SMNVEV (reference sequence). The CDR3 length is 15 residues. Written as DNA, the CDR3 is TGTGCCAGCAGACCATCCGGGACAGGGGGCGACGAGCAGTACTTC. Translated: CASRPSGTGGDEQYF.

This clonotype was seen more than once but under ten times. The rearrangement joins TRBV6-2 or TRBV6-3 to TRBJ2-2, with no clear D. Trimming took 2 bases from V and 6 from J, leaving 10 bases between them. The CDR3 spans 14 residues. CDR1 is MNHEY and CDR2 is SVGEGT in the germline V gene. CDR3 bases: TGTGCCAGCAGTTACGGTCCCGGCCCCGGGGAGCTGTTTTTT. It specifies CASSYGPGPGELFF.

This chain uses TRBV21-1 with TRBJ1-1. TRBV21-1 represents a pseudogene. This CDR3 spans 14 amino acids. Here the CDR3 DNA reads TGTGCCAGCAGCCGTACCCCAGAGGACACTGAAGCTTTCTTT. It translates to CASSRTPEDTEAFF.

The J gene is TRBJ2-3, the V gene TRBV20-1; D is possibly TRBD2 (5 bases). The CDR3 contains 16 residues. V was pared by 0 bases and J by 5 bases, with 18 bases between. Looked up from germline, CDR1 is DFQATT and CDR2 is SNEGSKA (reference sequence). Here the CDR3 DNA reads TGCAGTGCTAGAGATTTGATAACTAGGGAAGGAGATACGCAGTATTTT. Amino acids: CSARDLITREGDTQYF.

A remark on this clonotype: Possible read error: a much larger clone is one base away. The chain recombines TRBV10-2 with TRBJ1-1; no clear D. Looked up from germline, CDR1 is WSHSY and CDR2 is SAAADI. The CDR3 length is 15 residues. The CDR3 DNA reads TGCGCCAGCAAATCGGGCAGCCCGTTGAACACTAAAGCTTTCTTT. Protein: CASKSGSPLNTKAFF.

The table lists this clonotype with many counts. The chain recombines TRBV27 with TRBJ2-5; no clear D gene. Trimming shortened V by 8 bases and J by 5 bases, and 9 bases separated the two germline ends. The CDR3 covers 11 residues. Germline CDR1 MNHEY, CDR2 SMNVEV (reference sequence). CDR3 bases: TGTGCCAGCCGGTCGATGGAGACCCAGTACTTC. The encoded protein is CASRSMETQYF.

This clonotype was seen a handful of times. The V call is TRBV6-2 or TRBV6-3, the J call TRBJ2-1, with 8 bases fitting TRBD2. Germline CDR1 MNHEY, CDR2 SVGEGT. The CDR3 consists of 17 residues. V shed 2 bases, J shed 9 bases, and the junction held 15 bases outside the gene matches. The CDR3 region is CASSYSPGLVLEFEQFF. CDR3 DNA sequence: TGTGCCAGCAGTTACAGCCCGGGACTAGTTTTGGAGTTTGAGCAGTTCTTC.

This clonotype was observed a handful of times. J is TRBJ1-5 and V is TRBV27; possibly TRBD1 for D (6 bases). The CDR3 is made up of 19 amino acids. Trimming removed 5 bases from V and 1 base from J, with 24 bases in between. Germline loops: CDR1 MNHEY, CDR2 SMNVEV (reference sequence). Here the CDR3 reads CASSPYGGGKTLSNQPQHF. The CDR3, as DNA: TGTGCCAGCAGTCCCTACGGGGGGGGCAAGACCCTCAGCAATCAGCCCCAGCATTTT.

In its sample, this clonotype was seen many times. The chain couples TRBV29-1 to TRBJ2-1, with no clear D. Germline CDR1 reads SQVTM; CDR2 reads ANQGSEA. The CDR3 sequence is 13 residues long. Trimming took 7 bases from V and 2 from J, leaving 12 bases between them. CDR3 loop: CSANLETYNEQFF. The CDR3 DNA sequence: TGCAGCGCCAATCTGGAGACCTACAATGAGCAGTTCTTC.

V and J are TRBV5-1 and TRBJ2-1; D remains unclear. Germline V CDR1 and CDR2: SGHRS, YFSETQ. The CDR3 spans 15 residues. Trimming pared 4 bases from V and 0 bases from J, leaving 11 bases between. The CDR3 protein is CASSKDPSSYNEQFF. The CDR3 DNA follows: TGCGCCAGCAGCAAGGACCCGAGCTCCTACAATGAGCAGTTCTTC.

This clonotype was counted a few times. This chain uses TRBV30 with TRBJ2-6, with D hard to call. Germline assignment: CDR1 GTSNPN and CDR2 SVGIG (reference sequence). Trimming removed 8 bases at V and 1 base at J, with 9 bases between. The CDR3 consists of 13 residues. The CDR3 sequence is CAGVRSGANVLTF. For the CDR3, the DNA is TGTGCCGGCGTGCGATCTGGGGCCAACGTCCTGACTTTC.

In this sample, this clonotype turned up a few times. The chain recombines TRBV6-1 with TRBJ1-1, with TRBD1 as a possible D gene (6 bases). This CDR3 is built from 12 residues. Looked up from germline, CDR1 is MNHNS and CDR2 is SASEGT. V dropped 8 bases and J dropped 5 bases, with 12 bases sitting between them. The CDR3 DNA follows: TGTGCCAGCTCCAGGGGAGTGACTGAAGCTTTCTTT. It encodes CASSRGVTEAFF.

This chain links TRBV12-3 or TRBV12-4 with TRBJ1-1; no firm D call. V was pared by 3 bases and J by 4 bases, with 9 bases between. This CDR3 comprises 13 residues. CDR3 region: CASSFGEATEAFF. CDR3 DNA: TGTGCCAGCAGTTTCGGGGAAGCCACTGAAGCTTTCTTT.